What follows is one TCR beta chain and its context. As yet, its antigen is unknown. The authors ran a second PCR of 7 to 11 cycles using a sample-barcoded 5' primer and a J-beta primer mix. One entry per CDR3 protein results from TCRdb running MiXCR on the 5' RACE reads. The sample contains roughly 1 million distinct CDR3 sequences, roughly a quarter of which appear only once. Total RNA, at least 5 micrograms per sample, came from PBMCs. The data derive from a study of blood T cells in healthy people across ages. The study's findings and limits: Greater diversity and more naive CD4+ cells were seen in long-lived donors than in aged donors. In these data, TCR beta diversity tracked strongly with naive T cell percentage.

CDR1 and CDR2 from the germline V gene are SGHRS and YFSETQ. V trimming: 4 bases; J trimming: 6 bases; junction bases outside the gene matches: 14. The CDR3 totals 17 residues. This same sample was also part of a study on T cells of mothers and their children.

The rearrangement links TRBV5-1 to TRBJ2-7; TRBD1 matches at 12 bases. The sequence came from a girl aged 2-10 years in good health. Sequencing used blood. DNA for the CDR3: TGCGCCAGCAGCGCCCCCGGGACAGGGGGCGATCCCTGCGAGCAGTACTTC. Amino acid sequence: CASSAPGTGGDPCEQYF.